The rows below give T cell receptor beta chains drawn from one sample of a study of long-term antiretroviral therapy in people with HIV. This table comes from immunoSEQ multiplex PCR, and its TCRdb copy is limited to in-frame clones, with some not included. This sample has around 31,000 clones, with 70% to 90% found just once. Sample: unsorted PBMCs, taken 0.8 years before starting antiretroviral therapy. Receptors were obtained from a man aged 18 to 29 with HIV. CDR3s include the opening cysteine and the closing phenylalanine or tryptophan. The D gene is left open where the match is weak. The size entry is marked missing in some rows and otherwise reads once, few, many or a size class.

J,size,D,V,CDR3,DNA
TRBJ2-2,once,.,TRBV19,CASSTDPLGAGELFF,TGTGCCAGTAGTACGGACCCGCTGGGCGCCGGGGAGCTGTTTTTT
TRBJ2-5,.,.,TRBV5-6,CASSRAGETQYF,TGTGCCAGCAGCCGGGCAGGCGAGACCCAGTACTTC
TRBJ2-1,few,.,TRBV9,CASSVDINRNEQFF,TGTGCCAGCAGCGTAGATATCAATAGGAATGAGCAGTTCTTC
TRBJ1-1,.,.,TRBV5-5,CASSLVEGARAEAFF,TGTGCCAGCAGCTTGGTAGAAGGGGCGCGGGCTGAAGCTTTCTTT
TRBJ2-7,.,.,TRBV2,CASSQLGSYEQYF,TGTGCCAGCAGCCAACTAGGCTCCTACGAGCAGTACTTC
TRBJ1-3,few,.,TRBV7-6,CASSLEAAGTIYF,TGTGCCAGCAGCTTAGAGGCGGCGGGCACCATATATTTT
TRBJ1-2,.,.,TRBV11-3,CASSAELYGYTF,TGTGCCAGCAGCGCAGAACTCTATGGCTACACCTTC
TRBJ2-1,few,TRBD2,TRBV29-1,CSVVREEVYNEQFF,TGCAGCGTTGTACGGGAGGAGGTCTACAATGAGCAGTTCTTC
TRBJ2-3,.,.,TRBV7-2,CASSSLVATQYF,TGTGCCAGCAGCTCCCTGGTTGCCACGCAGTATTTT
TRBJ2-5,.,.,TRBV4-1,CASSQAAFGETQYF,TGCGCCAGCAGCCAAGCGGCCTTTGGAGAGACCCAGTACTTC
TRBJ2-3,.,TRBD2,TRBV2,CASSWTSGETDTQYF,TGTGCCAGTTCCTGGACTAGCGGAGAGACAGATACGCAGTATTTT
TRBJ2-3,.,.,TRBV18,CASSPLGGVTDTQYF,TGTGCCAGCTCACCTTTAGGCGGGGTCACAGATACGCAGTATTTT
TRBJ1-2,.,.,TRBV7-6,CASSLGHNYGYTF,TGTGCCAGCAGCTTAGGCCATAACTATGGCTACACCTTC
TRBJ1-4,.,.,TRBV19,CASSWGEKLFF,TGTGCCAGTAGTTGGGGTGAAAAACTGTTTTTT
TRBJ2-3,.,TRBD2,TRBV29-1,CSVRGGSTDTQYF,TGCAGCGTTCGCGGGGGTAGCACAGATACGCAGTATTTT
TRBJ1-1,once,.,TRBV9,CASSVGGAGGTEAFF,TGTGCCAGCAGCGTAGGAGGCGCGGGGGGCACTGAAGCTTTCTTT
TRBJ2-4,.,.,TRBV5-6,CASSLWRGAKNIQYF,TGTGCCAGCAGCTTGTGGAGGGGAGCCAAAAACATTCAGTACTTC
TRBJ2-7,.,.,TRBV2,CASLKDLPYEQYF,TGTGCCAGTCTCAAAGACCTTCCCTACGAGCAGTACTTC
TRBJ2-7,.,.,TRBV5-1,CASSPHGSGTYEQYF,TGCGCCAGCAGCCCCCATGGGAGCGGAACCTACGAGCAGTACTTC
TRBJ2-5,once,.,TRBV5-6,CASSLIRTEETQYF,TGTGCCAGCAGCTTGATACGGACTGAAGAGACCCAGTACTTC
TRBJ2-2,.,.,TRBV7-8,CASSGFVPTGELFF,TGTGCCAGCAGCGGTTTTGTACCCACCGGGGAGCTGTTTTTT
TRBJ2-7,.,.,TRBV9,CASSVQQGLEQYF,TGTGCCAGCAGCGTTCAGCAGGGCCTCGAGCAGTACTTC
TRBJ2-1,.,TRBD2,TRBV11-3,CASSDGLAGISEQFF,TGTGCCAGCAGCGACGGACTAGCGGGGATTAGTGAGCAGTTCTTC
TRBJ2-7,.,.,TRBV7-9,CASSQDSSYEQYF,TGTGCCAGCAGCCAGGACAGTTCCTACGAGCAGTACTTC
TRBJ1-5,.,.,TRBV28,CASTETVKLNQPQHF,TGTGCCAGCACTGAGACTGTCAAACTGAATCAGCCCCAGCATTTT
TRBJ1-1,.,TRBD1,TRBV5-1,CASSSTDRGNTEAFF,TGCGCCAGCAGCTCCACGGACAGGGGGAACACTGAAGCTTTCTTT
TRBJ2-2,.,.,TRBV23-1,CASNRQFGPGELFF,TGCGCCAGCAATCGACAGTTCGGGCCCGGGGAGCTGTTTTTT
TRBJ1-3,.,.,TRBV6-4,CASSDRVWAGNTIYF,TGTGCCAGCAGTGACAGGGTTTGGGCTGGAAACACCATATATTTT
TRBJ2-2,.,.,TRBV11-2,CASSLVGAPPPAGTGELFF,TGTGCCAGCAGCTTAGTGGGGGCACCACCCCCAGCGGGCACCGGGGAGCTGTTTTTT
TRBJ2-7,.,.,TRBV6-6,CASSSPSSYEQYF,TGTGCCAGCAGTTCACCCAGCTCCTACGAGCAGTACTTC
TRBJ1-1,.,TRBD1,TRBV9,CASSRGTANTEAFF,TGTGCCAGCAGCCGGGGGACAGCGAACACTGAAGCTTTCTTT
TRBJ1-2,few,TRBD1,TRBV9,CASSVRGTGRGYGYTF,TGTGCCAGCAGCGTAAGAGGGACAGGGAGGGGGTATGGCTACACCTTC